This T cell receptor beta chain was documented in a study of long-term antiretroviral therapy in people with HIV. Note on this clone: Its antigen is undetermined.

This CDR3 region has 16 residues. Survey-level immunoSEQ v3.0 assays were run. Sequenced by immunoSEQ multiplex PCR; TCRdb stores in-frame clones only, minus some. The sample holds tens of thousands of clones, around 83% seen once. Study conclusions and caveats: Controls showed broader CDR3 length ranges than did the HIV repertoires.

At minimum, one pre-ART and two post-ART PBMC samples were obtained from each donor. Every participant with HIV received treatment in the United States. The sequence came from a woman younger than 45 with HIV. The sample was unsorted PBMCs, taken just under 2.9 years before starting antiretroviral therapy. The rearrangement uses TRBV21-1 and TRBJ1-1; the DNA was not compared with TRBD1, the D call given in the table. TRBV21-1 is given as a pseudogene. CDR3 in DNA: TGTGCCAGCAGCAAAGCCCGGACAGTAATGAACACTGAAGCTTTCTTT. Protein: CASSKARTVMNTEAFF.